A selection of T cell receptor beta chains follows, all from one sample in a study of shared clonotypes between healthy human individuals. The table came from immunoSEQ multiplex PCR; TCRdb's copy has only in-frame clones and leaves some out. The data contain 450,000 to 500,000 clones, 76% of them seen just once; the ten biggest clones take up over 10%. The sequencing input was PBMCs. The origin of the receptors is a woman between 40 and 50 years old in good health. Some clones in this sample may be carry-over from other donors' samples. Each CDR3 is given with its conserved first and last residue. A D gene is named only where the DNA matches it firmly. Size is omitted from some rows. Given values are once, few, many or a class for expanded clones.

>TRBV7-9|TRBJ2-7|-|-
CASSFLGRAAAYEQYF
TGTGCCAGCAGCTTCCTCGGCAGGGCGGCCGCCTACGAGCAGTACTTC
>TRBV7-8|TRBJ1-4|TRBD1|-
CASSSSRQGADEKLFF
TGTGCCAGCAGCTCATCACGACAGGGGGCAGATGAAAAACTGTTTTTT
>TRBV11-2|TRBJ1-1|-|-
CATSEGPVGNTEAFF
TGTGCCACCAGCGAGGGGCCGGTCGGGAACACTGAAGCTTTCTTT
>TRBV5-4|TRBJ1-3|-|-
CASSPDAGNTIYF
TGTGCCAGCAGTCCGGACGCGGGAAACACCATATATTTT
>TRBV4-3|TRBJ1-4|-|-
CASSQDIGRKLFF
TGCGCCAGCAGCCAAGATATCGGAAGAAAACTGTTTTTT
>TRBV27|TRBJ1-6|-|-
CASSPQGAGNSPLHF
TGTGCCAGCAGCCCGCAGGGAGCGGGTAATTCACCCCTCCACTTT
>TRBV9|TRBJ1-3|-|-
CASIPLPGRSGNTIYF
TGTGCCAGCATCCCCCTCCCCGGGCGCTCTGGAAACACCATATATTTT
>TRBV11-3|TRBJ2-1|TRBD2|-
CASSLGSGRGEQFF
TGTGCCAGCAGCTTAGGTAGCGGGAGAGGTGAGCAGTTCTTC
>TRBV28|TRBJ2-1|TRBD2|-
CASSSGLARGRDNEQFF
TGTGCCAGCAGTTCTGGACTAGCACGTGGGCGGGACAATGAGCAGTTCTTC
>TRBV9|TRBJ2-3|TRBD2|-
CASSPGGTSGLTDTQYF
TGTGCCAGCAGCCCAGGGGGGACTAGCGGGCTCACAGATACGCAGTATTTT
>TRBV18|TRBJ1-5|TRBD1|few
CASSKTGGPNQPQHF
TGTGCCAGCTCAAAGACAGGGGGCCCAAATCAGCCCCAGCATTTT
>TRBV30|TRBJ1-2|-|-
CAWRAGHGYTF
TGTGCCTGGAGGGCAGGGCATGGCTACACCTTC
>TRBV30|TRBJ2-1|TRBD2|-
CAWSRGGYNEQFF
TGTGCCTGGAGCCGGGGGGGGTACAATGAGCAGTTCTTC
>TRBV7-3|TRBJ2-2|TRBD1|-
CASRRTGRGTVTGELFF
TGTGCCAGCAGGAGGACAGGGCGGGGAACGGTAACCGGGGAGCTGTTTTTT
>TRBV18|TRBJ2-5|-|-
CASSQEIQAYQETQYF
TGTGCCAGCTCACAAGAAATACAAGCGTACCAAGAGACCCAGTACTTC
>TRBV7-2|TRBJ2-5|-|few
CASSLGTSTETQYF
TGTGCCAGCAGCTTAGGGACCTCCACGGAGACCCAGTACTTC
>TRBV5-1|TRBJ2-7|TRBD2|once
CASSRTGAASGSGEQYF
TGCGCCAGCAGCCGGACCGGAGCGGCTAGCGGGAGTGGGGAGCAGTACTTC
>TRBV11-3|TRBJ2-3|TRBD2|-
CASSRGTSGRQDTQYF
TGTGCCAGCAGCCGCGGGACTAGCGGGAGACAAGATACGCAGTATTTT
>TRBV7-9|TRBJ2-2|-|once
CASRRGELNTGELFF
TGTGCCAGCAGGAGGGGGGAGCTGAACACCGGGGAGCTGTTTTTT
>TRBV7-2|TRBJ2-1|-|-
CASSDRPRYNEQFF
TGTGCCAGCAGCGATCGGCCTAGATACAATGAGCAGTTCTTC
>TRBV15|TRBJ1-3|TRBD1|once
CATSRGDRQGNTIYF
TGTGCCACCAGCAGAGGGGACAGGCAGGGAAACACCATATATTTT
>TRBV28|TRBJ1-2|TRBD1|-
CASSLPGTVLEGYTF
TGTGCCAGCAGTTTACCCGGGACAGTTTTGGAGGGCTACACCTTC
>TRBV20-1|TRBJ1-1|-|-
CLVPEAFF
TGCCTTGTACCTGAAGCTTTCTTT
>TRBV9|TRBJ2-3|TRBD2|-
CASSSRLAGVSDTQYF
TGTGCCAGCAGCTCTAGACTAGCGGGAGTTTCAGATACGCAGTATTTT
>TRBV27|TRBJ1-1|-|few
CASSPSKGDEAFF
TGTGCCAGCAGTCCCTCGAAAGGGGATGAAGCTTTCTTT
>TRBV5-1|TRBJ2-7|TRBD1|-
CASSLVAGGNYEQYF
TGCGCCAGCAGCTTGGTTGCAGGGGGTAACTACGAGCAGTACTTC
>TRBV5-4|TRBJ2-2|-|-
CASSLTTGELFF
TGTGCCAGCAGCCTAACCACCGGGGAGCTGTTTTTT
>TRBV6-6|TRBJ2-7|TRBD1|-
CASRDRGRSDEQYF
TGTGCCAGCAGAGACAGGGGAAGGTCGGACGAGCAGTACTTC
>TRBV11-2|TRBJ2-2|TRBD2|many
CASSLDWGVAGKTGELFF
TGTGCCAGCAGCTTAGATTGGGGGGTAGCGGGAAAAACCGGGGAGCTGTTTTTT
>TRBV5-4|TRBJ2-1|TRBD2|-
CASSSSGSYNEQFF
TGTGCCAGCAGCTCTAGCGGTTCCTACAATGAGCAGTTCTTC
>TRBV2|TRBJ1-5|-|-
CASSRANQPQHF
TGTGCCAGCAGCAGGGCTAATCAGCCCCAGCATTTT
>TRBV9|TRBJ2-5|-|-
CASSVGGDLTEVQYF
TGTGCCAGCAGCGTAGGAGGGGACCTAACGGAGGTCCAGTACTTC
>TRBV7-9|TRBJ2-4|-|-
CASSFGLSLAKNIQYF
TGTGCCAGCAGCTTCGGTCTGAGCCTAGCCAAAAACATTCAGTACTTC
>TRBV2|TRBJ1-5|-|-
CASSLSGVAQPQHF
TGTGCCAGCAGTTTATCAGGGGTTGCCCAGCCCCAGCATTTT
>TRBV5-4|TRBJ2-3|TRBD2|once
CASSELLAGDGTDTQYF
TGTGCCAGCAGCGAGCTACTAGCGGGAGATGGCACAGATACGCAGTATTTT